This TCR beta chain was observed in a study of radiation and T cells in renal cell carcinoma (dated by TCRdb to between 2020 and 2021). Concerning the study at large: The samples were obtained from a clinical trial, where primary renal cell carcinomas were treated with 15 Gy stereotactic body radiation therapy and then removed by nephrectomy 4 weeks afterward. In total, approximately 55 samples, comprising roughly 25 tumors and some 27 peripheral blood samples, were subjected to TCR beta sequencing. Across all 55 or so samples, several million unique CDR3 nucleotide sequences encoding 2 million to 3 million unique CDR3 amino acid sequences were identified.

The time point label of this sample denotes: blood 2 weeks post-SBRT. The label giving this sample's treatment or condition can be read as: 15 Gy SBRT to primary tumor, nephrectomy 4 weeks later. To track tumor-enriched clonotypes, serial peripheral blood was sampled from radiation-treated patients at baseline and at 2 weeks and 4 weeks after SBRT. All patients had renal cell carcinoma with clear cell pathology. The QIAamp DNA Blood Mini Kit (Qiagen) was used to prepare genomic DNA for TCR sequencing. The analyses included only samples that passed all quality control checks. The immunoSEQ kit was used, according to the manufacturer's recommendations, to generate TCR beta libraries from genomic DNA. To prepare libraries, a first multiplex PCR with proprietary primers was run, followed by a second PCR that added unique barcodes, and a bead cleanup was done after each round. A kit-provided positive control reaction and a negative control reaction were included in every sample batch. The final libraries were assessed on an Agilent 4200 TapeStation D1000 ScreenTape, pooled by volume, and quantified by qPCR. Sequencing was performed on an Illumina NextSeq500 using a MidOutput 150-cycle cartridge, with 156 Read1 cycles, 15 Index1 cycles, and the kit custom primers. The pooled library was loaded at 0.9 to 1 pM with a roughly 22% PhiX control spike-in. In the authors' own workflow: Vendor-processed data were analyzed in R, with a clonotype defined as all T cells sharing the same CDR3 nucleotide sequence. For clone abundance analyses, frequencies were normalized to the 10,000 most abundant clones per sample. Public T cell clones, averaging fewer than five per sample, were removed before analysis. Tumor-enriched clonotypes and baseline blood-enriched clonotypes were defined as those with an abundance difference of at least 32-fold between compartments. A beta-binomial differential abundance model was used to identify clonotypes that were expanded or contracted between blood time points. Tumor-blood repertoire similarity was measured with the Baroni-Urbani and Buser coefficient, and groups were compared using two-tailed Wilcoxon tests in R. TCRdb took over this immuneACCESS table, retaining in-frame rearrangements with V and J assigned. Such tables are incomplete; in checked studies, under half of the missing clones stem from an unresolved V gene, and the remainder is unexplained. V, J and clone size are those of that table, while D and trimming were read from the DNA. Counted in this sample were 100,000 to 150,000 clones; 88% of them appeared once. Over 4.5% of the sample rests with the top ten.

The junction shows trimming of 1 base on V and 3 bases on J, plus 7 bases between the germline ends. Based on the germline V gene, the CDR1 and CDR2 sequences are LGHNA and YNFKEQ. Its CDR3 holds 14 amino acids, cysteine through phenylalanine. Only the CDR3 DNA is retained, 42 bases long and in frame from the first base. What the work shows at the level of the full study, not this receptor alone: The single-armed trial design could not address effects of radiation dose or scheduling on the TCR repertoire. Tracking of blood repertoire dynamics stopped at three to five weeks after treatment, with no follow-up past that point. Top tumor clonotypes rose in blood from baseline to 2 weeks post-radiation, then contracted by 4 weeks, suggesting transient expansion of tumor-resident clones. Because pretreatment tumor biopsies were not available, the baseline intratumoral presence of clonotypes could not be determined.

As for this clone: This clone's antigen is unknown. No per-base quality is available; no much larger clone lies one base away.

This sequence uses TRBV4-2 and TRBJ1-5, with TRBD1 as a weak D call on 5 bases. The input for sequencing was blood, taken from a patient whose treatment included radiotherapy and nephrectomy. This receptor was obtained from a woman aged 70-85 years with renal cell carcinoma. The sequenced DNA: TGTGCCAGCAGCCAAGGCAGGGACAATCAGCCCCAGCATTTT. It encodes CASSQGRDNQPQHF.